The rows below give T cell receptor beta chains drawn from one sample of a study of shared clonotypes between healthy human individuals. Only in-frame clones appear in the TCRdb table, and some are missing; sequencing was by immunoSEQ multiplex PCR. Found here are roughly 2 million clones, 85% to 95% of them singletons; the top ten hold 0.13%. What was sequenced was naive CD4+ T cells sorted from blood. These receptors all come from a man younger than 35 in good health. Each CDR3 is given with its conserved first and last residue. Fields, in order: D gene, V gene, clone size, CDR3 length, J gene, CDR3 protein, CDR3 DNA. D genes are given only for firm matches. The size of a clone is reported for some rows only, either as once, few or many, or as a class for expanded clones.

d_gene: -; v_gene: TRBV18; abundance: -; len: 17; j_gene: TRBJ1-6; CDR3aa: CASSPPTEAGVNSPLHF; CDR3nt: TGTGCCAGCTCACCACCGACAGAAGCAGGAGTTAATTCACCCCTCCACTTT
d_gene: TRBD1; v_gene: TRBV18; abundance: -; len: 15; j_gene: TRBJ2-5; CDR3aa: CASSRFTGTEETQYF; CDR3nt: TGTGCCAGCTCACGATTCACCGGGACAGAAGAGACCCAGTACTTC
d_gene: TRBD1; v_gene: TRBV9; abundance: -; len: 14; j_gene: TRBJ1-3; CDR3aa: CASSVDREGDTIYF; CDR3nt: TGTGCCAGCAGCGTCGACAGGGAGGGGGACACCATATATTTT
d_gene: -; v_gene: TRBV10-3; abundance: once; len: 15; j_gene: TRBJ2-1; CDR3aa: CAISDTGTDYNEQFF; CDR3nt: TGTGCCATCAGTGATACCGGGACGGACTACAATGAGCAGTTCTTC
d_gene: TRBD1; v_gene: TRBV2; abundance: -; len: 15; j_gene: TRBJ1-1; CDR3aa: CASSETGVVYTEAFF; CDR3nt: TGTGCCAGCAGTGAGACAGGGGTGGTGTACACTGAAGCTTTCTTT
d_gene: -; v_gene: TRBV5-1; abundance: -; len: 12; j_gene: TRBJ1-4; CDR3aa: CASSPQGEKLFF; CDR3nt: TGCGCCAGCAGCCCGCAGGGTGAAAAACTGTTTTTT
d_gene: TRBD2; v_gene: TRBV5-1; abundance: once; len: 16; j_gene: TRBJ2-5; CDR3aa: CASSLAGRGNQETQYF; CDR3nt: TGCGCCAGCAGCTTGGCCGGGCGGGGGAACCAAGAGACCCAGTACTTC
d_gene: TRBD1; v_gene: TRBV5-1; abundance: -; len: 14; j_gene: TRBJ2-7; CDR3aa: CASSLRQGANEQYF; CDR3nt: TGCGCCAGCAGCCTCAGACAGGGGGCCAACGAGCAGTACTTC
d_gene: -; v_gene: TRBV6-1; abundance: -; len: 13; j_gene: TRBJ1-1; CDR3aa: CASMQRDPTEAFF; CDR3nt: TGTGCCAGCATGCAACGGGACCCCACTGAAGCTTTCTTT
d_gene: -; v_gene: TRBV12-5; abundance: -; len: 19; j_gene: TRBJ2-1; CDR3aa: CASAPTPKGDLNIYNEQFF; CDR3nt: TGTGCTAGTGCCCCCACTCCCAAGGGAGACTTAAATATTTACAATGAGCAGTTCTTC
d_gene: -; v_gene: TRBV18; abundance: once; len: 16; j_gene: TRBJ2-2; CDR3aa: CASSPRSEPLTGELFF; CDR3nt: TGTGCCAGCTCACCACGGAGCGAGCCTTTAACCGGGGAGCTGTTTTTT
d_gene: -; v_gene: TRBV6-1; abundance: -; len: 15; j_gene: TRBJ1-2; CDR3aa: CASIGGAGSNYGYTF; CDR3nt: TGTGCCAGCATTGGAGGAGCAGGGAGTAACTATGGCTACACCTTC
d_gene: -; v_gene: TRBV18; abundance: -; len: 15; j_gene: TRBJ1-2; CDR3aa: CASSPGGEANYGYTF; CDR3nt: TGTGCCAGCTCACCCGGCGGGGAAGCTAACTATGGCTACACCTTC
d_gene: TRBD1; v_gene: TRBV5-4; abundance: few; len: 14; j_gene: TRBJ1-2; CDR3aa: CASSLGTGDYGYTF; CDR3nt: TGTGCCAGCAGCTTGGGGACAGGAGACTATGGCTACACCTTC
d_gene: -; v_gene: TRBV5-1; abundance: -; len: 14; j_gene: TRBJ2-7; CDR3aa: CASSLGASSREQYF; CDR3nt: TGCGCCAGCAGCTTGGGGGCCTCCTCTCGGGAGCAGTACTTC
d_gene: TRBD1; v_gene: TRBV7-9; abundance: -; len: 15; j_gene: TRBJ2-5; CDR3aa: CASSPHRGLGETQYF; CDR3nt: TGTGCCAGCAGCCCGCACAGGGGGCTTGGGGAGACCCAGTACTTC
d_gene: TRBD2; v_gene: TRBV5-1; abundance: -; len: 15; j_gene: TRBJ2-7; CDR3aa: CASSLEAGATYEQYF; CDR3nt: TGCGCCAGCAGCTTGGAAGCGGGGGCTACCTACGAGCAGTACTTC
d_gene: TRBD1; v_gene: TRBV6-6; abundance: -; len: 15; j_gene: TRBJ2-5; CDR3aa: CASSYTNRGQETQYF; CDR3nt: TGTGCCAGCAGTTACACTAACAGGGGGCAAGAGACCCAGTACTTC
d_gene: -; v_gene: TRBV29-1; abundance: once; len: 14; j_gene: TRBJ2-1; CDR3aa: CSVVRGSSYNEQFF; CDR3nt: TGCAGCGTTGTGAGGGGGAGCTCCTACAATGAGCAGTTCTTC
d_gene: TRBD1; v_gene: TRBV7-2; abundance: -; len: 16; j_gene: TRBJ2-1; CDR3aa: CASSLRTGGIHNEQFF; CDR3nt: TGTGCCAGCAGCTTGAGGACAGGGGGTATCCACAATGAGCAGTTCTTC
d_gene: -; v_gene: TRBV9; abundance: -; len: 12; j_gene: TRBJ2-7; CDR3aa: CASSAFEGEQYF; CDR3nt: TGTGCCAGCAGCGCTTTTGAGGGCGAGCAGTACTTC
d_gene: TRBD2; v_gene: TRBV5-1; abundance: -; len: 12; j_gene: TRBJ2-1; CDR3aa: CASSQEREGEVF; CDR3nt: TGCGCCAGCAGCCAAGAGCGGGAGGGGGAGGTCTTC
d_gene: TRBD1; v_gene: TRBV28; abundance: -; len: 14; j_gene: TRBJ1-5; CDR3aa: CASSSGTGAQPQHF; CDR3nt: TGTGCCAGCAGTTCAGGGACAGGGGCCCAGCCCCAGCATTTT
d_gene: TRBD1; v_gene: TRBV5-4; abundance: -; len: 15; j_gene: TRBJ1-2; CDR3aa: CASSGTGVSNYGYTF; CDR3nt: TGTGCCAGCAGCGGTACAGGGGTCTCTAACTATGGCTACACCTTC
d_gene: TRBD1; v_gene: TRBV4-1; abundance: -; len: 14; j_gene: TRBJ1-4; CDR3aa: CASSQGQGREKLFF; CDR3nt: TGCGCCAGCAGCCAGGGACAGGGTAGGGAAAAACTGTTTTTT
d_gene: TRBD1; v_gene: TRBV28; abundance: -; len: 14; j_gene: TRBJ2-5; CDR3aa: CASTMGQGPGTQYF; CDR3nt: TGTGCCAGCACTATGGGACAGGGGCCTGGGACCCAGTACTTC
d_gene: -; v_gene: TRBV6-1; abundance: -; len: 14; j_gene: TRBJ2-1; CDR3aa: CASNQDSLVREQFF; CDR3nt: TGTGCCAGCAACCAGGACTCCCTGGTAAGGGAGCAGTTCTTC
d_gene: TRBD1; v_gene: TRBV28; abundance: once; len: 14; j_gene: TRBJ1-1; CDR3aa: CAIGTGGIRTEAFF; CDR3nt: TGTGCCATTGGGACAGGGGGTATAAGGACTGAAGCTTTCTTT
d_gene: -; v_gene: TRBV29-1; abundance: -; len: 9; j_gene: TRBJ2-1; CDR3aa: CSVVGFHFF; CDR3nt: TGCAGCGTTGTGGGGTTCCATTTCTTC
d_gene: TRBD1; v_gene: TRBV19; abundance: -; len: 15; j_gene: TRBJ1-1; CDR3aa: CASPPITGGNTEAFF; CDR3nt: TGTGCCAGTCCCCCCATCACAGGGGGGAACACTGAAGCTTTCTTT
d_gene: -; v_gene: TRBV9; abundance: -; len: 15; j_gene: TRBJ2-1; CDR3aa: CASTRNHVPESEQFF; CDR3nt: TGTGCCAGCACCCGTAATCATGTACCTGAGAGTGAGCAGTTCTTC
d_gene: TRBD1; v_gene: TRBV6-5; abundance: -; len: 15; j_gene: TRBJ1-2; CDR3aa: CASSPPGQGRGGYTF; CDR3nt: TGTGCCAGCAGTCCCCCGGGACAGGGGAGAGGCGGCTACACCTTC
d_gene: -; v_gene: TRBV19; abundance: -; len: 14; j_gene: TRBJ1-1; CDR3aa: CASSMREMNTEAFF; CDR3nt: TGTGCCAGTAGTATGAGGGAGATGAACACTGAAGCTTTCTTT
d_gene: TRBD2; v_gene: TRBV5-1; abundance: -; len: 17; j_gene: TRBJ2-5; CDR3aa: CASSLGLAGGLQETQYF; CDR3nt: TGCGCCAGCAGCTTGGGACTAGCGGGGGGGCTCCAAGAGACCCAGTACTTC
d_gene: TRBD2; v_gene: TRBV6-8; abundance: -; len: 15; j_gene: TRBJ2-4; CDR3aa: CASILGGIGKNIQYF; CDR3nt: TGTGCCAGTATACTCGGGGGGATCGGCAAAAACATTCAGTACTTC
d_gene: TRBD2; v_gene: TRBV2; abundance: -; len: 15; j_gene: TRBJ2-3; CDR3aa: CASSELAGFTDTQYF; CDR3nt: TGTGCCAGCAGTGAACTAGCGGGGTTCACAGATACGCAGTATTTT